Presented here are 32 T cell receptor beta chains from one specimen sequenced in a study of CXCR3-negative and CXCR3-positive naive CD8 T cells. It was by 5' RACE with UMI labels that the TRB cDNA libraries were prepared. From the 5' RACE reads, TCRdb lists one entry per CDR3 protein and no DNA. Its clone listing holds tens of thousands of distinct CDR3 sequences. What was sequenced was memory CD8+ T cells from blood. These receptors came from a human donor in good health. Some clones in this sample may be carry-over from other donors' samples.

The rearrangement uses TRBV20-1 and TRBJ2-7. Looked up from germline, CDR1 is DFQATT and CDR2 is SNEGSKA (reference sequence). This CDR3 spans 13 amino acids. This chain's CDR3 is CSAKGRISYEQYF.

The rearrangement links TRBV18 to TRBJ2-7. Germline CDR1 and CDR2: KGHSH and LQKENI. CDR3 size: 12 residues. CDR3 amino acids: CASSPMGHEQYF.

This chain links TRBV27 with TRBJ1-5. Germline V gene sequence: CDR1 MNHEY, CDR2 SMNVEV (reference sequence). The CDR3 runs to 13 residues. The CDR3: CASSGGPERPQHF.

The CDR3 loop is CASLGGTANTEAFF. The chain uses TRBV7-9 and TRBJ1-1; no DNA is available, so the TRBD1 call from TCRdb remains unchecked. From germline, CDR1 is SEHNR and CDR2 FQNEAQ (reference sequence). The CDR3 length is 14 residues. Full variable domain (missing parts from reference TRBV7-9 and TRBJ1-1): DTGVSQNPRHKITKRGQNVTFRCDPISEHNRLYWYRQTLGQGPEFLTYFQNEAQLEKSRLLSDRFSAERPKGSFSTLEIQRTEQGDSAMYLCASLGGTANTEAFFGQGTRLTVV.

The rearrangement links TRBV28 to TRBJ2-7; the D call from TCRdb, TRBD1, cannot be confirmed without DNA. The V gene's germline CDR1 is MDHEN and CDR2 SYDVKM. The CDR3 has 13 residues. CDR3 amino acids: CASSHETGYEQYF.

This chain uses TRBV29-1 with TRBJ2-3; the TCRdb D gene call, TRBD1, has no DNA to confirm it. CDR1 SQVTM and CDR2 ANQGSEA come from the germline V gene. CDR3 size: 14 residues. CDR3 loop: CSVAGTGFEDTQYF.

The gene calls are TRBV29-1 and TRBJ2-7. In germline, CDR1 is SQVTM, CDR2 ANQGSEA. This CDR3 spans 12 amino acids. The CDR3 loop reads CSVGDGTYEQYF.

The CDR3 region is CASSPTRAGATDTQYF. The rearrangement uses TRBV18 and TRBJ2-3; TCRdb designates TRBD1, a call that cannot be tested without DNA. Germline-derived CDR1 and CDR2 are KGHSH and LQKENI. The CDR3 length is 16 residues.

V is TRBV5-4 and J is TRBJ2-3; the D call of TRBD1 rests on TCRdb alone, since no DNA is present to check it. Germline CDR1 and CDR2: SGHNT and YYREEE (reference sequence). This CDR3 has 15 amino acids. CDR3: CASSPGAGGTDTQYF.

J is TRBJ2-5 and V is TRBV7-9; TCRdb designates TRBD2, a call that cannot be tested without DNA. There are 15 residues in the CDR3. Germline CDR1 is SEHNR and CDR2 is FQNEAQ (reference sequence). The CDR3 sequence: CASSLGQSHQETQYF.

J is TRBJ2-2 and V is TRBV7-7; there is no DNA to check the TCRdb D call of TRBD1. Germline-derived CDR1 and CDR2 are SSHAT and FNYEAQ (reference sequence). This CDR3 is 20 amino acids long. This CDR3 reads CASSLRQDREEGRTPGSCFF.

This chain connects TRBV13 to TRBJ1-2; as DNA is missing, the TRBD1 call by TCRdb cannot be tested. The CDR3 covers 13 residues. Per germline, CDR1 PRHDT and CDR2 FYEKMQ (reference sequence). CDR3 in amino acids: CASSLGTDYGYTF.

The chain has TRBV15 and TRBJ1-2. The germline CDR1 and CDR2 sequences are LNHNV and YYDKDF (reference sequence). This CDR3 contains 11 residues. This chain's CDR3 is CATDGPHGYTF.

The CDR3 loop reads CASSYDPLTQYF. This rearrangement joins TRBV6-2 or TRBV6-3 to TRBJ2-7; with no DNA, the TCRdb D assignment of TRBD2 cannot be verified. The CDR3 runs 12 residues. CDR1 and CDR2 from the germline V gene are MNHEY and SVGEGT.

The V call is TRBV6-2 or TRBV6-3, the J call TRBJ2-7. CDR1 MNHEY and CDR2 SVGEGT come from the germline V gene. CDR3 length: 13 amino acids. The CDR3 protein is CASSSVTPYEQYF.

This rearrangement joins TRBV6-5 to TRBJ2-1; TCRdb gives TRBD1 as the D gene, but with no DNA this cannot be confirmed. The CDR3 runs to 15 residues. Germline V gene lookup returns CDR1 MNHEY and CDR2 SVGAGI. CDR3 amino acids: CASSYFQGEAHEQFF.

The chain couples TRBV29-1 to TRBJ2-3. Germline assignment: CDR1 SQVTM and CDR2 ANQGSEA. CDR3 length equals 13 residues. The CDR3: CSVVGHSGLEVYF.

The chain combines TRBV29-1 with TRBJ2-7; TCRdb's assignment of TRBD2 cannot be checked, as there is no DNA. The length of the CDR3 is 13 residues. In germline, CDR1 is SQVTM, CDR2 ANQGSEA. CDR3 sequence: CSVDEAGMDEQYF.

The rearrangement joins TRBV27 to TRBJ1-5. The length of the CDR3 is 13 residues. Germline V lookup: CDR1 MNHEY, CDR2 SMNVEV (reference sequence). The CDR3: CASSPEGHQPQHF.

The CDR3 sequence: CASSPEGGSYNEQFF. The rearrangement joins TRBV3-1 to TRBJ2-1; TCRdb calls TRBD1, which cannot be checked without DNA. CDR1 is LGHDT, CDR2 YNNKEL, per germline (reference sequence). The CDR3 is 15 amino acids.

V and J are TRBV12-3 or TRBV12-4 and TRBJ1-1. The CDR3 has 12 amino acids. CDR3 sequence: CASSFGLTEAFF.

V gene TRBV7-3 combines with J gene TRBJ2-2. Germline V gene lookup returns CDR1 SGHTA and CDR2 FQGTGA. The CDR3 spans 14 residues. The CDR3 protein is CASSFGILGGELFF.

The chain recombines TRBV29-1 with TRBJ1-3; checking the TCRdb D call of TRBD1 is not possible without DNA. In germline, CDR1 is SQVTM, CDR2 ANQGSEA. This CDR3 has 14 amino acids. CDR3: CSVKGRGSGSTIYF.

This rearrangement joins TRBV28 to TRBJ1-2; the D call of TRBD1 rests on TCRdb alone, since no DNA is present to check it. Germline lookup yields CDR1 MDHEN and CDR2 SYDVKM. The CDR3 is made up of 16 amino acids. This chain's CDR3 is CASSLMGTTMTEGYTF.

This chain links TRBV28 with TRBJ1-1; with no DNA, the TCRdb D assignment of TRBD1 cannot be verified. The CDR3 runs 12 residues. Germline values: CDR1 MDHEN, CDR2 SYDVKM. This CDR3 is CAARQGYTEAFF.

V gene TRBV7-9 combines with J gene TRBJ2-3; TCRdb names TRBD1, which stays unverified in the absence of DNA. The CDR3 covers 16 residues. Germline V lookup: CDR1 SEHNR, CDR2 FQNEAQ (reference sequence). CDR3 protein: CASSLGPGQSTDTQYF. Full variable domain (remainder filled in from reference TRBV7-9 and TRBJ2-3): DTGVSQNPRHKITKRGQNVTFRCDPISEHNRLYWYRQTLGQGPEFLTYFQNEAQLEKSRLLSDRFSAERPKGSFSTLEIQRTEQGDSAMYLCASSLGPGQSTDTQYFGPGTRLTVL.

The chain carries TRBV28 and TRBJ2-7. Germline lookup yields CDR1 MDHEN and CDR2 SYDVKM. CDR3 length equals 14 residues. The CDR3 reads CASSPDTYPYEQYF.

The CDR3 is CSARGSSGGDTGELFF. The chain joins TRBV20-1 to TRBJ2-2; TCRdb designates TRBD2, a call that cannot be tested without DNA. There are 16 residues in the CDR3. Germline V gene data show CDR1 as DFQATT and CDR2 as SNEGSKA (reference sequence).

V is TRBV29-1 and J is TRBJ2-2; TCRdb proposes TRBD1, but this gene call is untestable without DNA. CDR1 and CDR2 (germline): SQVTM, ANQGSEA. The CDR3 loop spans 15 amino acids. The CDR3 sequence: CSVEDRGQESGELFF.

V and J are TRBV20-1 and TRBJ2-5. Per germline, CDR1 DFQATT and CDR2 SNEGSKA (reference sequence). The CDR3 covers 13 residues. The CDR3 reads CSARGMYSETQYF.

The rearrangement uses TRBV29-1 and TRBJ2-7; lacking DNA, the TRBD1 call made by TCRdb goes unchecked. This CDR3 has 13 residues. Germline lookup yields CDR1 SQVTM and CDR2 ANQGSEA. This CDR3 reads CSVEWGRGYEQYF.

The gene calls are TRBV29-1 and TRBJ1-1. The CDR3 spans 14 residues. Germline CDR1 is SQVTM and CDR2 is ANQGSEA. This CDR3 reads CSVEDLVDGSEAFF.